The sequence of this TCR beta chain was determined in a study of Graves' ophthalmopathy and Graves' hyperthyroidism. As the template, RNA transcripts were used to amplify TCR beta CDR3 regions. HTBI primers served in a first-round RT-PCR, which a second-round multiplex PCR followed. TCRdb re-called the multiplex PCR reads with MiXCR, one entry per CDR3 protein. The sample shows approximately 210,000 distinct CDR3 sequences, 25% to 30% of them seen only once. Study findings and constraints: The model forecast ophthalmopathy progression, reaching around 70% sensitivity and roughly 72% specificity. The blood repertoire also included most expanded thyroid clonotypes above 0.001 frequency.

The germline V and J ends were trimmed by 7 bases and 10 bases, with 17 bases remaining between them. CDR1 is MNHNS, CDR2 SASEGT, per germline. CDR3 length equals 13 residues. Ophthalmopathy cases showed moderate-to-severe activity, scoring CAS ≥3 and NOSPECS ≥4, with duration under 3 months. Worth noting for this clonotype: Its antigen is currently unknown.

Source material: peripheral blood. This clonotype was sampled from a man aged 45-65 years with Graves' ophthalmopathy. This chain connects TRBV6-1 to TRBJ1-5; no reliable D call. In DNA form, the CDR3 reads TGTGCCAGCAACGGGAAGTTCGCCCAACCCCAGCATTTT. Translating gives CASNGKFAQPQHF.